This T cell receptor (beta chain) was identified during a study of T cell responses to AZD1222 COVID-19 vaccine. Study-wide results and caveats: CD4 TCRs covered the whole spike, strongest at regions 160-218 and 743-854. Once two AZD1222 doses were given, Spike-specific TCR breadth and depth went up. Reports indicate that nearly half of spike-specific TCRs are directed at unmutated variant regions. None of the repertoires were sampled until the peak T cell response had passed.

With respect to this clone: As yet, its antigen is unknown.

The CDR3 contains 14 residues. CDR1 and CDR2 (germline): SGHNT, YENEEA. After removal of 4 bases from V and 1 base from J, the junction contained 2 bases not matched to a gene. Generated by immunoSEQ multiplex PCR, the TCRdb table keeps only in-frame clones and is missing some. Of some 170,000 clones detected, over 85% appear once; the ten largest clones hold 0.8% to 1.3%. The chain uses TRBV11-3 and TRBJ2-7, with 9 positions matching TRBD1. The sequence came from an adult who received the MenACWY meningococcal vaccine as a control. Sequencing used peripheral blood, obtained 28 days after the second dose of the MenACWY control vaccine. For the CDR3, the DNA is TGTGCCAGCAGCTCCGGGACAGGGTCCTACGAGCAGTACTTC. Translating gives CASSSGTGSYEQYF.